A single sample is the source of the 30 T cell receptor beta chains below, sequenced in a study of shared clonotypes between healthy human individuals. This table comes from immunoSEQ multiplex PCR, and its TCRdb copy is limited to in-frame clones, with some not included. The sample has about 2.4 million clones, under 95% seen once; the top ten hold 0.35% to 0.45%. Sequenced material: naive CD4+ T cells from PBMCs. Regarding subset: CD45RA+ positively selected. The receptor set was obtained from a man aged 18 to 30 in good health. Some clones in this sample may be carry-over from other donors' samples.

The chain recombines TRBV11-2 with TRBJ2-4; TRBD1 matches at 7 bases. CDR3 length: 15 residues. CDR1 is SGHAT, CDR2 FQNNGV, per germline. V lost 3 bases, J lost 6 bases, and 8 bases stayed unmatched. CDR3 DNA sequence: TGTGCCAGCAGCTTCACAGGGGAGCCGGGAAACATTCAGTACTTC. Its protein is CASSFTGEPGNIQYF.

The chain employs TRBV28 and TRBJ2-3; weak D call: TRBD1 (6 bases). The CDR3 contains 14 residues. V was trimmed by 5 bases and J by 2 bases, leaving 11 bases between them. CDR1 and CDR2 from the germline V gene are MDHEN and SYDVKM. CDR3 in amino acids: CASSTQGPTDTQYF. DNA for the CDR3: TGTGCCAGCAGTACACAGGGTCCCACAGATACGCAGTATTTT.

The rearrangement uses TRBV15 and TRBJ2-7; D possibly corresponds to TRBD1 (5 bases). Trimming cost V 0 bases and J 1 base, with 7 bases left between them. CDR1 is LNHNV and CDR2 is YYDKDF in the germline V gene (reference sequence). The CDR3 is made up of 14 amino acids. CDR3 sequence: CATSREDTSYEQYF. As DNA, the CDR3 is TGTGCCACCAGCAGAGAGGACACATCCTACGAGCAGTACTTC.

This clone was seen a single time. V and J are TRBV5-1 and TRBJ2-1; 11 bases agree with TRBD2. The germline gives CDR1 SGHRS, CDR2 YFSETQ. Germline trimming cut 3 bases from V and 8 bases from J; bases unmatched to any gene: 10. This CDR3 contains 16 residues. DNA of the CDR3: TGCGCCAGCAGCTCCGACCAGGGACTAGCGGTTCATGAGCAGTTCTTC. As protein: CASSSDQGLAVHEQFF.

This chain connects TRBV5-1 to TRBJ1-1; perhaps TRBD1 as D (6 bases). The V gene lost 3 bases and the J gene lost 2 bases, with 11 bases spanning the gap. The length of the CDR3 is 14 residues. Germline V CDR1 and CDR2: SGHRS, YFSETQ. The CDR3 nucleotides are TGCGCCAGCAGCTGGGGGGCGGGAAACACTGAAGCTTTCTTT. It specifies CASSWGAGNTEAFF. The full variable domain, with the rest looked up from reference TRBV5-1 and TRBJ1-1, is KAGVTQTPRYLIKTRGQQVTLSCSPISGHRSVSWYQQTPGQGLQFLFEYFSETQRNKGNFPGRFSGRQFSNSRSEMNVSTLELGDSALYLCASSWGAGNTEAFFGQGTRLTVV.

J is TRBJ2-1 and V is TRBV6-5; TRBD1 or TRBD2 may be the D gene (6 bases each). The CDR3 loop spans 14 amino acids. V was pared by 8 bases and J by 5 bases, with 16 bases between. Germline-derived CDR1 and CDR2 are MNHEY and SVGAGI. In DNA form, the CDR3 reads TGTGCCAGCCATAAGGGGGGCAGGAACAATGAGCAGTTCTTC. It encodes CASHKGGRNNEQFF.

This clone was found once. The chain employs TRBV5-8 and TRBJ1-4; D is unclear. The germline gives CDR1 SGHTS, CDR2 YDEGEE. The CDR3 is 15 amino acids. V was trimmed by 0 bases and J by 5 bases, leaving 11 bases between them. CDR3 protein: CASSLGTARNEKLFF. Written as DNA, the CDR3 is TGTGCCAGCAGCTTGGGGACGGCCCGGAATGAAAAACTGTTTTTT.

This chain joins TRBV7-3 and TRBJ2-1, with TRBD2 identical over 10 bases. The CDR3 runs to 17 residues. V was pared by 5 bases and J by 13 bases, with 20 bases of the junction left unmatched. Germline values: CDR1 SGHTA, CDR2 FQGTGA. The CDR3 region is CASSPQGGLAGASPQFF. Written as DNA, the CDR3 is TGTGCCAGCAGCCCGCAAGGCGGGCTAGCGGGAGCTTCGCCCCAGTTCTTC.

The CDR3 is CASSQSISSGRTYEQYF. CDR3 bases: TGTGCCAGCTCCCAATCGATAAGTAGCGGGAGGACCTACGAGCAGTACTTC. The V call is TRBV18, the J call TRBJ2-7; 10 bases match TRBD2. The germline V gene has CDR1 KGHSH and CDR2 LQKENI. The CDR3 has 17 amino acids. The junction had 13 bases not matched to a gene; V was cut back by 6 bases and J by 2 bases. Looking up the rest from reference TRBV18 and TRBJ2-7 gives the full variable domain: NAGVMQNPRHLVRRRGQEARLRCSPMKGHSHVYWYRQLPEEGLKFMVYLQKENIIDESGMPKERFSAEFPKEGPSILRIQQVVRGDSAAYFCASSQSISSGRTYEQYFGPGTRLTVT.

This clone has only a few counts. J is TRBJ1-5 and V is TRBV6-1; no definite D call. The CDR3 runs 13 residues. In germline, CDR1 is MNHNS, CDR2 SASEGT. V lost 5 bases and J lost 3, with 8 bases in between. The CDR3 DNA is TGTGCCAGCAGTTGGGCGTTCAATCAGCCCCAGCATTTT. This codes for CASSWAFNQPQHF.

Written as DNA, the CDR3 is TGCGCCAGCAGCTTGACTGAGGCTAGCACAGATACGCAGTATTTT. It translates to CASSLTEASTDTQYF. V usage is TRBV5-1 and J usage is TRBJ2-3; D is unclear. Per the germline V gene, CDR1 is SGHRS and CDR2 is YFSETQ. The CDR3 runs 15 residues. Trimming pared 1 base from V and 0 bases from J, leaving 9 bases between.

The V gene is TRBV5-5, the J gene TRBJ1-2, with unresolved D. V was cut by 6 bases and J by 1 base, with 13 bases left in between. CDR1 is SGHKS and CDR2 is YYEKEE in the germline V gene (reference sequence). The CDR3 runs to 14 residues. CDR3 bases: TGTGCCAGCACCTTACGGAACGGTAACTATGGCTACACCTTC. This encodes CASTLRNGNYGYTF.

The V and J genes are TRBV28 and TRBJ2-2, with TRBD2 matching 12 bases. V lost 8 bases to trimming and J lost 6 bases; unmatched junction nucleotides: 4. There are 14 residues in the CDR3. The germline V gene encodes CDR1 MDHEN and CDR2 SYDVKM. The CDR3 DNA follows: TGTGCCAGCGGGCCTAGCGGGAGGGCCGGGGAGCTGTTTTTT. Protein sequence: CASGPSGRAGELFF.

V usage is TRBV28 and J usage is TRBJ1-2, with 7 positions matching TRBD1. J gave up 8 bases and V 5 bases, and 20 bases lay outside the gene matches. Germline V gene lookup returns CDR1 MDHEN and CDR2 SYDVKM. This CDR3 comprises 17 residues. DNA for the CDR3: TGTGCCAGCAGTCACCGAACTCAACATACAGGGGAATGGGGCTACACCTTC. Its protein is CASSHRTQHTGEWGYTF.

The chain combines TRBV27 with TRBJ2-3, with 7 nucleotides matching TRBD2. Germline CDR1 MNHEY, CDR2 SMNVEV (reference sequence). CDR3 length: 19 amino acids. The ends lost 6 bases at V and 3 bases at J; junction bases unmatched: 21. CDR3 coding DNA: TGTGCCAGCAGACGCAAAATTTCGGGAGATTATAGCGGGACAGATACGCAGTATTTT. It is translated as CASRRKISGDYSGTDTQYF.

The chain links TRBV5-1 to TRBJ2-1; D is unclear. CDR1 is SGHRS and CDR2 is YFSETQ in the germline V gene. V was clipped by 2 bases and J by 9 bases, with 12 bases between them. The CDR3 totals 13 residues. The CDR3 DNA sequence: TGCGCCAGCAGCTTACCCTCTAGTGGTGAGCAGTTCTTC. This codes for CASSLPSSGEQFF.

CDR3 sequence (DNA): TGTGCCAGCACCCGGGGGGAGGTTTACACCGGGGAGCTGTTTTTT. Translated: CASTRGEVYTGELFF. This chain joins TRBV28 and TRBJ2-2; 7 nucleotides agree with TRBD2. Germline assignment: CDR1 MDHEN and CDR2 SYDVKM. The V and J ends lost 7 bases and 3 bases, in that order; junction bases with no gene match: 8. This CDR3 is built from 15 residues.

Details on this clone: The sample contains more than one DNA sequence encoding this CDR3. V gene TRBV27 combines with J gene TRBJ1-4; D is unresolved. Trimming shortened V by 2 bases and J by 5 bases, and 6 bases separated the two germline ends. The CDR3 extends over 13 amino acids. Germline V gene lookup returns CDR1 MNHEY and CDR2 SMNVEV (reference sequence). In DNA, the CDR3 is TGTGCCAGCAGTTTACGAGGGAATGAAAAACTGTTTTTT. Its translation is CASSLRGNEKLFF.

The V call is TRBV4-1, the J call TRBJ2-1; 7 bases agree with TRBD2. The CDR3 runs to 16 residues. CDR1 is MGHRA, CDR2 YSYEKL, per germline. Trimming removed 2 bases from V and 4 bases from J; junction bases left unmatched: 8. The CDR3 sequence is CASSQQSGTTYNEQFF. CDR3 DNA sequence: TGCGCCAGCAGCCAACAATCCGGGACTACATACAATGAGCAGTTCTTC.

This chain connects TRBV6-1 to TRBJ2-7; D gene unclear. Germline CDR1 MNHNS, CDR2 SASEGT. V was trimmed by 0 bases and J by 3 bases, leaving 12 bases between them. The CDR3 runs to 15 residues. The CDR3 DNA reads TGTGCCAGCAGTGAAGCGCTGGGCAGAAACTACGAGCAGTACTTC. Its translation is CASSEALGRNYEQYF.

The V call is TRBV5-1, the J call TRBJ2-1; D is perhaps TRBD1 (6 bases). V dropped 3 bases and J dropped 6 bases, with 16 bases sitting between them. The CDR3 has 15 residues. Germline V lookup: CDR1 SGHRS, CDR2 YFSETQ. Written as DNA, the CDR3 is TGCGCCAGCAGCTCGACAGGCGTCCTAGCCAATGAGCAGTTCTTC. Its protein product is CASSSTGVLANEQFF.

Comments on this clone: The same CDR3 is also encoded by other DNA sequences in this sample. The rearrangement joins TRBV5-1 to TRBJ2-2; D is ambiguous. This CDR3 contains 15 residues. V lost 2 bases and J lost 2, with 10 bases in between. In germline, CDR1 is SGHRS, CDR2 YFSETQ. The CDR3 loop reads CASSLVAVNTGELFF. The CDR3 DNA follows: TGCGCCAGCAGCTTAGTGGCCGTAAACACCGGGGAGCTGTTTTTT.

The chain combines TRBV2 with TRBJ2-1; perhaps TRBD1 as D (6 bases). The germline V gene encodes CDR1 SNHLY and CDR2 FYNNEI. Trimming stripped 8 bases from V and 11 bases from J, with 19 bases between. The CDR3 totals 13 residues. CDR3 DNA sequence: TGTGCCAGCGTACTGAGAGGGGACACCCAGCAGTTCTTC. Translated, it gives CASVLRGDTQQFF.

The chain couples TRBV11-2 to TRBJ2-4; 9 bases align to TRBD2. The CDR3 length is 18 residues. Germline assignment: CDR1 SGHAT and CDR2 FQNNGV. V lost 1 base to trimming and J lost 2 bases; unmatched junction nucleotides: 9. This CDR3 reads CASSLGHGGRVSKNIQYF. CDR3 in DNA: TGTGCCAGCAGCTTAGGGCACGGCGGGAGGGTGTCCAAAAACATTCAGTACTTC.

This chain connects TRBV6-5 to TRBJ2-7; D is perhaps TRBD1 (6 bases). V was cut by 3 bases and J by 0 bases, with 12 bases left in between. This CDR3 has 15 residues. Per the germline V gene, CDR1 is MNHEY and CDR2 is SVGAGI. As DNA, the CDR3 is TGTGCCAGCAGTTATTCCGGGACACGCTCCTACGAGCAGTACTTC. It specifies CASSYSGTRSYEQYF.

This clone was counted once. The chain uses TRBV19 and TRBJ2-4, with TRBD1 matching 7 bases. With V trimmed by 8 bases and J by 0 bases, 7 bases remained unmatched. The V gene's germline CDR1 is LNHDA and CDR2 SQIVND (reference sequence). There are 15 residues in the CDR3. This CDR3 is CASARTGLAKNIQYF. CDR3 nucleotide sequence: TGTGCCAGTGCCCGGACAGGCCTAGCCAAAAACATTCAGTACTTC.

Only one count was recorded for this clone. The genes are TRBV7-9 and TRBJ2-5; 7 nucleotides match TRBD1. Per the germline V gene, CDR1 is SEHNR and CDR2 is FQNEAQ (reference sequence). The CDR3 contains 14 residues. V lost 0 bases to trimming and J lost 5 bases; unmatched junction nucleotides: 3. CDR3: CASSLASRGETQYF. CDR3 in DNA: TGTGCCAGCAGCTTAGCGTCCAGGGGGGAGACCCAGTACTTC.

The rearrangement joins TRBV25-1 to TRBJ1-1, with a tentative D call TRBD1 (5 bases). Germline V gives CDR1 MGHDK, CDR2 SYGVNS. This CDR3 is 15 amino acids long. V dropped 3 bases and J dropped 0 bases, with 11 bases sitting between them. The CDR3 coding sequence is TGTGCCAGCAGTGACCCTGAGGGGATGAACACTGAAGCTTTCTTT. Translation gives CASSDPEGMNTEAFF.

The chain couples TRBV2 to TRBJ2-1, with TRBD1 matching over 10 bases. Per germline, CDR1 SNHLY and CDR2 FYNNEI. The V gene end was trimmed by 6 bases and the J gene end by 6 bases; junction bases not matched to a gene: 8. This CDR3 has 15 residues. CDR3 nucleotides: TGTGCCAGCAGCCCTGACAGGGGGCGAATCAATGAGCAGTTCTTC. Protein: CASSPDRGRINEQFF.

The chain combines TRBV5-8 with TRBJ2-6; 7 bases align to TRBD1. The CDR3 has 20 amino acids. V shed 0 bases and J 0 bases; nucleotides not matched to a gene: 12. Germline CDR1 SGHTS, CDR2 YDEGEE. The DNA of the CDR3 is TGTGCCAGCAGCTTGGGCCGCAGACAGGGTTTCTTCTCTGGGGCCAACGTCCTGACTTTC. Its translation is CASSLGRRQGFFSGANVLTF.